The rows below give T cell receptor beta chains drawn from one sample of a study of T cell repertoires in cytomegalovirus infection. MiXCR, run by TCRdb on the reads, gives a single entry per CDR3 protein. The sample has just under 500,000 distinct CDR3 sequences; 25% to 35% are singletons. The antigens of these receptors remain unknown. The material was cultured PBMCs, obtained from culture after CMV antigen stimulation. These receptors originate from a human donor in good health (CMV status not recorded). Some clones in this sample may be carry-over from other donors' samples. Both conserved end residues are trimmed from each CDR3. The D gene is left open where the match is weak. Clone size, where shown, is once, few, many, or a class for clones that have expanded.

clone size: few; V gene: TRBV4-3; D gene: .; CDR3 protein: ASSQDRSRGTDTQY
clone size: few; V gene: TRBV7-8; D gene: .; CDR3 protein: ASSQYVGNTGELF
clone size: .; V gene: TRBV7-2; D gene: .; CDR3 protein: ASSLQTAPSEPSTDTQY
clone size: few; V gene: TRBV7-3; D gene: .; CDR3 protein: ASSLASTTEAF
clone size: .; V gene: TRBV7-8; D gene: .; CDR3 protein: ASSLKRGTAYNEQF
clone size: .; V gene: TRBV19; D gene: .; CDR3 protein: ASKNSSYEQY
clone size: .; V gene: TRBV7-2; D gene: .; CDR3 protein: ASSLETGRNSPLH
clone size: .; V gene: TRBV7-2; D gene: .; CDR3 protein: ASSLGQNTDTQY
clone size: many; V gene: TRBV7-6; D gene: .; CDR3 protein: ASSFGGAFGGYT
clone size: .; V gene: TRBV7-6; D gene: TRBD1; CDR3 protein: ASSLETGGSGSPLH
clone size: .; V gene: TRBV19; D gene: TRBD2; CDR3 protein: ASSILSGSWVGELF
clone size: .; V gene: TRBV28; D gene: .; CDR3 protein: ASSIRLLAEQY
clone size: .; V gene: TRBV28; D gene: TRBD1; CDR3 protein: ASSSSGQGKSSYNSPLH
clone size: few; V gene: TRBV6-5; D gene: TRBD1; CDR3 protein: ASSYSTGGYEQY
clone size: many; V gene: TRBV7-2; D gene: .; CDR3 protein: ASSLAPSHDYT
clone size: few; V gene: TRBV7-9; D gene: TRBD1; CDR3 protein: ASSLRDRGISDTQY
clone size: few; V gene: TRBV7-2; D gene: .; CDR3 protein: ASSHNHVGAGANVLT
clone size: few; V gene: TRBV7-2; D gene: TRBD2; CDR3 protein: ASSRLAGAPQETQY
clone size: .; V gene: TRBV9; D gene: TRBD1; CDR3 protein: ASNLQGTYNEQF
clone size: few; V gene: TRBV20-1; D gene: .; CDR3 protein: SAPISGTQY